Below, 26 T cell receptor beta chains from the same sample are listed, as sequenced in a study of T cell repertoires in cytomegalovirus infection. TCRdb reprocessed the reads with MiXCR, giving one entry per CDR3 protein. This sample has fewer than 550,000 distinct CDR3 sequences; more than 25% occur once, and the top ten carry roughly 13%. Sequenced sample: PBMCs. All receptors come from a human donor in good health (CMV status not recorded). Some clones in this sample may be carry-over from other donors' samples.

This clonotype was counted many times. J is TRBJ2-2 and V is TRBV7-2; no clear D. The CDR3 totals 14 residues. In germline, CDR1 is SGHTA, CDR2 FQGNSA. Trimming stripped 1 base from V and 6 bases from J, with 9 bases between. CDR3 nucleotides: TGTGCCAGCAGCTTAGGGACGGTTGCCGGGGAGCTGTTTTTT. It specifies CASSLGTVAGELFF.

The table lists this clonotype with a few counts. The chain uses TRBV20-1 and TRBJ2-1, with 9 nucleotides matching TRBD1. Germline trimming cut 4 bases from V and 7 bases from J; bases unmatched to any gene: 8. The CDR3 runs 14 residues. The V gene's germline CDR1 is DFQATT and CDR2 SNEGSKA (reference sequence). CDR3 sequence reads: CSATGTGSGNEQFF. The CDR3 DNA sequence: TGCAGTGCTACCGGGACAGGGTCCGGGAATGAGCAGTTCTTC.

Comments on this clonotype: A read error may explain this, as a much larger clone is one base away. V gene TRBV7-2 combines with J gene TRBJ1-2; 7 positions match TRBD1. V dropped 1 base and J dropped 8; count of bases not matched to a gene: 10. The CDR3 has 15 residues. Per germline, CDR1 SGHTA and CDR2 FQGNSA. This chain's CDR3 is CASSLGQGGFGGYTF. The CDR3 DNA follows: TGTGCCAGCAGCTTAGGACAGGGAGGCTTTGGAGGCTACACCTTC.

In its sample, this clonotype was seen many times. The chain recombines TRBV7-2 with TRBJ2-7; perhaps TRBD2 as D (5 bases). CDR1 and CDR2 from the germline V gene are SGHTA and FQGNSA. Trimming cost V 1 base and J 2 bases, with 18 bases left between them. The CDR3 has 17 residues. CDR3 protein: CASSLVPSLQLTYEQYF. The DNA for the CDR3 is TGTGCCAGCAGCTTAGTGCCTAGCCTACAACTGACCTACGAGCAGTACTTC.

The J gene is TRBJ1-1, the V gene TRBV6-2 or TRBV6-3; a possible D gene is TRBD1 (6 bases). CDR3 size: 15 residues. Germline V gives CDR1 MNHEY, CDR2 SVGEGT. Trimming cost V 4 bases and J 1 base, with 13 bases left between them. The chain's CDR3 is CASSWMRTENTEAFF. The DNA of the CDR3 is TGTGCCAGCAGTTGGATGCGGACAGAGAACACTGAAGCTTTCTTT.

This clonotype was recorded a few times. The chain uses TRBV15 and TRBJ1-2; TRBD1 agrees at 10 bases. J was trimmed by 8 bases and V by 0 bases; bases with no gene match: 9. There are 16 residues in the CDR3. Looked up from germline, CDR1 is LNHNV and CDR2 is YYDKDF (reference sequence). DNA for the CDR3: TGTGCCACCAGCAGAGACCCCACAGACAGGGGGCAAGGCTACACCTTC. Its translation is CATSRDPTDRGQGYTF.

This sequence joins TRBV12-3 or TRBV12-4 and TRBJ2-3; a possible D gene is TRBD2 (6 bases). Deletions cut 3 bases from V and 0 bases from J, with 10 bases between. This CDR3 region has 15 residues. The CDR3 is CASSFDGGSTDTQYF. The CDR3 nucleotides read TGTGCCAGCAGTTTTGACGGAGGGAGCACAGATACGCAGTATTTT.

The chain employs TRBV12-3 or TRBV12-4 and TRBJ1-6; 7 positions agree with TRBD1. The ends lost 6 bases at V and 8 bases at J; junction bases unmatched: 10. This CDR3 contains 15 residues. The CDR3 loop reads CASRRQGGRDSPLHF. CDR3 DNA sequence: TGTGCCAGCAGGCGACAGGGTGGGCGAGATTCACCCCTCCACTTT.

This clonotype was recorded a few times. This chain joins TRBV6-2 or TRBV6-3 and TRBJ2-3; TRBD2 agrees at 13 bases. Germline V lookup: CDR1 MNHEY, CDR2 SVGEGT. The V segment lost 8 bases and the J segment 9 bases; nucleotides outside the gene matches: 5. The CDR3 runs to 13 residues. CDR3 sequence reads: CASGLAGERTQYF. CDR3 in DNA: TGTGCCAGCGGACTAGCGGGAGAAAGGACGCAGTATTTT.

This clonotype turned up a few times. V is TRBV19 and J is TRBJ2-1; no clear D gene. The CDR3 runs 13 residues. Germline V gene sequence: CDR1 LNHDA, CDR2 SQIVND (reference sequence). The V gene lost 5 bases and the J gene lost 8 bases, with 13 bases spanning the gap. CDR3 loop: CASSPAAGYEQFF. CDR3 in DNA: TGTGCCAGTAGTCCGGCGGCCGGCTATGAGCAGTTCTTC.

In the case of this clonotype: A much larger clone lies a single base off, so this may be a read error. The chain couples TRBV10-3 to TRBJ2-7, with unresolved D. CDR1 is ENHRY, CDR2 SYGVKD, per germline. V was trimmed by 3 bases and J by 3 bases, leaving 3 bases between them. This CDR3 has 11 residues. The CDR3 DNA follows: TGTGCCATCAGTGAAGGCTACGAGCAGTACTTC. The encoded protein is CAISEGYEQYF.

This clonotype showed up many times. The CDR3 DNA reads as TGTGCCAGCAGCCCGGGACCAATGAACACTGAAGCTTTCTTT. Protein sequence: CASSPGPMNTEAFF. The rearrangement links TRBV7-2 to TRBJ1-1, with a tentative D call TRBD1 (5 bases). Germline V CDR1 and CDR2: SGHTA, FQGNSA. V gave up 5 bases and J gave up 0 bases, with 10 bases separating them. CDR3 size: 14 residues.

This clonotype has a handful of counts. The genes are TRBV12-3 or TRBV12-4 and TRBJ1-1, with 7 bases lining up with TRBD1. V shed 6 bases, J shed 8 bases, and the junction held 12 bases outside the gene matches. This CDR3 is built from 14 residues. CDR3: CASSDPGTDYEAFF. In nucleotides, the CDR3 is TGTGCCAGCAGCGACCCCGGGACAGACTACGAAGCTTTCTTT.

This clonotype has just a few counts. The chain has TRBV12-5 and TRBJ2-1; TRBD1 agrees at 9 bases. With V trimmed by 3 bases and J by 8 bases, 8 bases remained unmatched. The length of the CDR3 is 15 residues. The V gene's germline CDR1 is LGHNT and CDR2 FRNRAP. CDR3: CASGFGTGWWDEQFF. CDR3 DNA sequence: TGTGCTAGTGGTTTTGGGACAGGGTGGTGGGATGAGCAGTTCTTC.

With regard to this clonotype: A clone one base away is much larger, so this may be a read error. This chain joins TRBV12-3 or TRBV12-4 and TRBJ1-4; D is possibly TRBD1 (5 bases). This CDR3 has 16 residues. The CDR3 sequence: CASSPYQGATNERLFF. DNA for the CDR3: TGTGCCAGCAGCCCTTATCAGGGTGCAACTAATGAAAGACTGTTTTTT.

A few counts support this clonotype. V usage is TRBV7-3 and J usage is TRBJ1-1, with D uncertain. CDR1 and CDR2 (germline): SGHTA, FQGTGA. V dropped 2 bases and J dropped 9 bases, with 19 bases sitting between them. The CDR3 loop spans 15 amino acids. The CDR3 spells CASSLGGWGRGKAFF. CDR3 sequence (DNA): TGTGCCAGCAGCTTAGGAGGGTGGGGAAGAGGGAAAGCTTTCTTT.

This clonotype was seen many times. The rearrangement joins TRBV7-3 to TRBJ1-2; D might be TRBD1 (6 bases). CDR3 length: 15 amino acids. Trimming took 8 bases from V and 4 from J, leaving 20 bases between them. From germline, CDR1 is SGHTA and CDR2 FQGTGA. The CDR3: CASAPGRGLGYGYTF. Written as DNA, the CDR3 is TGTGCCAGCGCGCCGGGTCGGGGGCTGGGCTATGGCTACACCTTC.

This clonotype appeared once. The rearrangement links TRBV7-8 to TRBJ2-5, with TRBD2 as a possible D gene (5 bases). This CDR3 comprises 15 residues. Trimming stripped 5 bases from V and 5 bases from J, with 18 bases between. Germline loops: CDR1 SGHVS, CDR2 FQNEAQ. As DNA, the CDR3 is TGTGCCAGCAGCAAGAAACTGTGGGAGAGGGAGACCCAGTACTTC. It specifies CASSKKLWERETQYF.

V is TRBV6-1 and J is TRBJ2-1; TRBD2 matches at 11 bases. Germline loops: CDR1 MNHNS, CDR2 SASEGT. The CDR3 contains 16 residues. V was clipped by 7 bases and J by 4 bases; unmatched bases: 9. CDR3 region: CASTPGTSGGYNEQFF. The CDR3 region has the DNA TGTGCCAGCACCCCCGGGACTAGCGGAGGATACAATGAGCAGTTCTTC.

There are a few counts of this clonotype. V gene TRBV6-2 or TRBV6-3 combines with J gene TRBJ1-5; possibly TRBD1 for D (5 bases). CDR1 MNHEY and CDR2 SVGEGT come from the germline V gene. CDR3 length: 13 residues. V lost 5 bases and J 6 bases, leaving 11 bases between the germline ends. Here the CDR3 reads CASSPGIGQPQHF. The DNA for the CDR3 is TGTGCCAGCAGTCCAGGGATTGGTCAGCCCCAGCATTTT.

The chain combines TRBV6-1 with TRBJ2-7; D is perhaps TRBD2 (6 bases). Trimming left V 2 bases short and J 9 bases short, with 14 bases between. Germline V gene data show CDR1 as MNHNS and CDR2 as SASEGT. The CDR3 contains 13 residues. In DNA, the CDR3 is TGTGCCAGCAGTGAACGGAGCGGGTGGGGGCAGTACGTC. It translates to CASSERSGWGQYV.

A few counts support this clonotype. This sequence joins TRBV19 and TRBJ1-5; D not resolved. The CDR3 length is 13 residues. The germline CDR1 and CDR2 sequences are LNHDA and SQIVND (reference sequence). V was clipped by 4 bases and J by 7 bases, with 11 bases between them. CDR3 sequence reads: CASSSGLGQPQHF. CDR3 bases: TGTGCCAGTAGTAGTGGGCTGGGGCAGCCCCAGCATTTT.

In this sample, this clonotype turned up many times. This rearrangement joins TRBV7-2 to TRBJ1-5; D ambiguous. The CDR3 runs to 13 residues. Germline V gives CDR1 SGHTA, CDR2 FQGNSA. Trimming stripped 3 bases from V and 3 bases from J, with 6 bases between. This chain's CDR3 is CASSFGYNQPQHF. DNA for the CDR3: TGTGCCAGCAGCTTCGGGTACAATCAGCCCCAGCATTTT.

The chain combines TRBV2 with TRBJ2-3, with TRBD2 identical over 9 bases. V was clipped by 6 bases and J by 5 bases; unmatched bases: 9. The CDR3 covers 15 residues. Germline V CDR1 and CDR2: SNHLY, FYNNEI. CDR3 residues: CASRQLAGSQDTQYF. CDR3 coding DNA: TGTGCCAGCAGGCAGCTAGCGGGGTCCCAAGATACGCAGTATTTT. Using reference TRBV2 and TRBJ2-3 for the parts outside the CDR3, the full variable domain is EPEVTQTPSHQVTQMGQEVILRCVPISNHLYFYWYRQILGQKVEFLVSFYNNEISEKSEIFDDQFSVERPDGSNFTLKIRSTKLEDSAMYFCASRQLAGSQDTQYFGPGTRLTVL.

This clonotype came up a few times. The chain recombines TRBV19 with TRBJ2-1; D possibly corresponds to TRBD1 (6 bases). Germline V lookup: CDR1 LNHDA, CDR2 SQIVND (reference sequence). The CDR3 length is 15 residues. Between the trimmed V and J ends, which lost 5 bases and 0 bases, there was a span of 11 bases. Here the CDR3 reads CASSVQGSSYNEQFF. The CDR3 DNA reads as TGTGCCAGTAGTGTTCAGGGGAGCTCCTACAATGAGCAGTTCTTC.

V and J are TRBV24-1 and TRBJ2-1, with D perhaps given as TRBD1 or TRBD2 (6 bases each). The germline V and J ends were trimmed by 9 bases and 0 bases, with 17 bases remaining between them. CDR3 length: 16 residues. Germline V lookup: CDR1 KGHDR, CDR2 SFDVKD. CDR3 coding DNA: TGTGCCACCTCCAAGGGGGGCTTTAGCTCCTACAATGAGCAGTTCTTC. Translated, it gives CATSKGGFSSYNEQFF.